This TCR beta chain was recorded in a study of OX40 agonist ivuxolimab in advanced cancers. Study at large: Mean age about 60 years, range about 20 to 85; about 85% male.

Note on this clone: The antigen remains undetermined.

Study results and limitations: CD8+ T cells showed, on average, more clonal expansion than CD4+ cells.

CDR1 SGHRS and CDR2 YFSETQ come from the germline V gene. The CDR3 covers 15 residues. V shed 4 bases, J shed 6 bases, and the junction held 13 bases outside the gene matches. Measured with immunoSEQ multiplex PCR; TCRdb has only the in-frame clones, and not every one. The table records about 77,000 clones, more than 70% of them present only once. This TCR derives from an adult with an advanced solid tumor such as melanoma, head and neck, liver or kidney cancer. This chain uses TRBV5-1 with TRBJ2-7; 7 bases match TRBD1. Material: CD4+ or CD8+ T cells sorted from blood, obtained in a trial of the OX40 agonist ivuxolimab. In DNA form, the CDR3 reads TGCGCCAGCAGCACCTCCGGGACAGCCCTCGGCGAGCAGTACTTC. Translated: CASSTSGTALGEQYF.